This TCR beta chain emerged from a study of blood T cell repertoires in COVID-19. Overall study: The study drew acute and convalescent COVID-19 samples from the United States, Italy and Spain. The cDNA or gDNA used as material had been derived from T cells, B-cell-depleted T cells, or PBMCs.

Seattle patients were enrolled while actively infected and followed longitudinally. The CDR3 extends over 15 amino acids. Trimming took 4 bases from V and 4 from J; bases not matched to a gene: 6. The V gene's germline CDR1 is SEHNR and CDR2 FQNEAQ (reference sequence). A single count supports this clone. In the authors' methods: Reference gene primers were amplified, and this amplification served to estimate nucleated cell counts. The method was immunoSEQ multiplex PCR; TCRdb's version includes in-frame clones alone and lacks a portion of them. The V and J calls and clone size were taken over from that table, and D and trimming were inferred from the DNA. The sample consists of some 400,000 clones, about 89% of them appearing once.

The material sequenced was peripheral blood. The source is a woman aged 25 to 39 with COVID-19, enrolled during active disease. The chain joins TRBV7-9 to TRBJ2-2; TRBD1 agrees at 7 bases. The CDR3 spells CASSYRGLGTGELFF. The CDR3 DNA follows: TGTGCCAGCAGCTACAGGGGATTGGGCACCGGGGAGCTGTTTTTT.